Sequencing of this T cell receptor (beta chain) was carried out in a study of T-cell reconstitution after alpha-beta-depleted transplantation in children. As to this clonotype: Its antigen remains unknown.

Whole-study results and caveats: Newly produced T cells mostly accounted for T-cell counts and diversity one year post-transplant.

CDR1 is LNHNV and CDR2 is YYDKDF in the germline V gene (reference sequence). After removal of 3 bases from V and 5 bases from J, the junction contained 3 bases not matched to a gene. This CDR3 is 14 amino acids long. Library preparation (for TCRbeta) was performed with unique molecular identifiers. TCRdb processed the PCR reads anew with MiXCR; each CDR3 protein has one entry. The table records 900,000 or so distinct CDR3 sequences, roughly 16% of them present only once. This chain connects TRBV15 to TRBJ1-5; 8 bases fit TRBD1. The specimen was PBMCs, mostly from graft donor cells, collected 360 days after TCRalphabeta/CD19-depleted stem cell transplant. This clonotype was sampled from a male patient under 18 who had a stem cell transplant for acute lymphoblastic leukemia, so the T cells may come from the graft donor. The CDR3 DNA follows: TGTGCCACCAGCAGGGACAGGGCGGATCAGCCCCAGCATTTT. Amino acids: CATSRDRADQPQHF.